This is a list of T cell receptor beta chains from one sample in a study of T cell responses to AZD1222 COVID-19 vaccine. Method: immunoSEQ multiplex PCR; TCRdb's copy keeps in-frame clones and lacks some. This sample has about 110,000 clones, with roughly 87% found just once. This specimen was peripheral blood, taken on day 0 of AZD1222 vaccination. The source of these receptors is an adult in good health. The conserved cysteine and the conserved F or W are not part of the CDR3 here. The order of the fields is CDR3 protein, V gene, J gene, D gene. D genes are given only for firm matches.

CDR3: ASRDWGKGYGYT
V: TRBV6-5
J: TRBJ1-2
D: .

CDR3: ASSLAADYYGYT
V: TRBV7-8
J: TRBJ1-2
D: .

CDR3: ASSYSLQGYNSPLH
V: TRBV6-2/TRBV6-3
J: TRBJ1-6
D: TRBD1

CDR3: ASSQLAADYNEQF
V: TRBV4-3
J: TRBJ2-1
D: TRBD2

CDR3: ASSYEGRVKGYT
V: TRBV6-5
J: TRBJ1-2
D: .

CDR3: ASSLAGSGYT
V: TRBV12-3/TRBV12-4
J: TRBJ1-2
D: .

CDR3: ASSEGGVGEAF
V: TRBV7-8
J: TRBJ1-1
D: .

CDR3: AWRVDSNSPLH
V: TRBV30
J: TRBJ1-6
D: .

CDR3: ASGFYLAGSSYEQY
V: TRBV12-5
J: TRBJ2-7
D: TRBD2

CDR3: ASSAGAQETQY
V: TRBV7-3
J: TRBJ2-5
D: TRBD2

CDR3: ASSTSLPRDRVSYEQY
V: TRBV9
J: TRBJ2-7
D: TRBD1

CDR3: SVQLWGGWYNEQF
V: TRBV29-1
J: TRBJ2-1
D: TRBD2

CDR3: ASSEEEAGGNTIY
V: TRBV6-1
J: TRBJ1-3
D: .

CDR3: ASSLGTTTNEKLF
V: TRBV3-1/TRBV3-2
J: TRBJ1-4
D: .

CDR3: ASSLRGVSSDTQY
V: TRBV5-1
J: TRBJ2-3
D: .

CDR3: ASSLDSYNSPLH
V: TRBV7-2
J: TRBJ1-6
D: .

CDR3: ASSLVASGGGNEQF
V: TRBV5-4
J: TRBJ2-1
D: TRBD2

CDR3: ASRWAVGFEAF
V: TRBV11-2
J: TRBJ1-1
D: .

CDR3: ASSSARLGSETQY
V: TRBV6-5
J: TRBJ2-5
D: .

CDR3: ASSFGGLRPNYGYT
V: TRBV27
J: TRBJ1-2
D: .

CDR3: ASSITTGSGELF
V: TRBV19
J: TRBJ2-2
D: TRBD1

CDR3: ASSLRQGGYEQY
V: TRBV11-2
J: TRBJ2-7
D: .

CDR3: ASSLDSGNTIY
V: TRBV7-9
J: TRBJ1-3
D: .

CDR3: ASSPGTGEKEAF
V: TRBV7-2
J: TRBJ1-1
D: TRBD1

CDR3: ASSLSQYSPLH
V: TRBV25-1
J: TRBJ1-6
D: .